Below, 25 T cell receptor beta chains from the same sample are listed, as sequenced in a study of blood T cell repertoires in COVID-19. Method: immunoSEQ multiplex PCR; TCRdb's copy keeps in-frame clones and lacks some. Of 250,000 to 300,000 clones in the sample, approximately 83% were seen once. Sequenced material: PBMCs or T cells enriched from blood (not recorded which). These receptor sequences come from a man aged 50 to 59 who had recovered from COVID-19.

The chain combines TRBV4-3 with TRBJ2-2; TRBD2 matches 7 bases. J lost 6 bases, V lost 1 base, and 11 bases had no gene match. The CDR3 totals 17 residues. Germline V lookup: CDR1 LGHNA, CDR2 YSLEER. The chain's CDR3 is CASSQGYLREIPGELFF. The CDR3 DNA is TGCGCCAGCAGCCAAGGGTACTTGCGGGAGATCCCCGGGGAGCTGTTTTTT.

As for this clone: In the same sample, other DNA sequences code for this CDR3. The chain recombines TRBV5-5 with TRBJ1-2; D perhaps matches TRBD1 (5 bases). Germline loops: CDR1 SGHKS, CDR2 YYEKEE (reference sequence). CDR3 size: 15 residues. V was shortened by 3 bases and J by 4 bases, with 16 bases between the two germline ends. The CDR3 loop is CASSSSSGGSYGYTF. CDR3 coding DNA: TGTGCCAGCAGCTCGAGTTCGGGGGGTAGCTATGGCTACACCTTC.

This clone showed up just once. The chain has TRBV6-5 and TRBJ1-2, with a weak D call TRBD1 (5 bases). Trimming took 5 bases from V and 6 from J, leaving 19 bases between them. The CDR3 extends over 15 amino acids. CDR1 and CDR2 from the germline V gene are MNHEY and SVGAGI. The CDR3 sequence is CASSHGDRGGDGYTF. The DNA of the CDR3 is TGTGCCAGCAGTCACGGGGATCGTGGGGGGGATGGCTACACCTTC.

This chain joins TRBV2 and TRBJ1-4, with D uncertain. Per germline, CDR1 SNHLY and CDR2 FYNNEI. V was clipped by 2 bases and J by 6 bases, with 7 bases between them. This CDR3 has 13 residues. Written as DNA, the CDR3 is TGTGCCAGCAGTGAACCCCCGGATGAAAAACTGTTTTTT. Translating it yields CASSEPPDEKLFF.

The chain joins TRBV12-3 or TRBV12-4 to TRBJ1-1; TRBD1 is a possible D gene (5 bases). The ends were cut back, 7 bases at V and 6 bases at J, with 12 bases in the middle. The CDR3 sequence is 12 residues long. The CDR3, as DNA: TGTGCCAGCACCAGGGTGGGCGCTGAAGCTTTCTTT. This gives the protein CASTRVGAEAFF.

V is TRBV19 and J is TRBJ1-5, with D possibly being TRBD1 (5 bases). The CDR3 is 13 amino acids. With 5 bases removed from V and 7 bases from J, the gap between germline ends came to 12 bases. Germline values: CDR1 LNHDA, CDR2 SQIVND (reference sequence). CDR3 in DNA: TGTGCCAGTAGTCTACAGGTTTGGCAGCCCCAGCATTTT. This codes for CASSLQVWQPQHF.

This chain connects TRBV4-1 to TRBJ1-4; TRBD1 matches 8 bases. The germline CDR1 and CDR2 sequences are MGHRA and YSYEKL. The trim removed 0 bases at V and 11 bases at J, leaving 14 bases unmatched. The CDR3 runs to 17 residues. The CDR3 loop is CASSQERTGTLGGKLFF. The CDR3 DNA sequence: TGCGCCAGCAGCCAAGAAAGGACAGGGACCCTTGGGGGGAAACTGTTTTTT.

This clone appeared once. The chain recombines TRBV11-2 with TRBJ1-2; 7 positions match TRBD1. J lost 5 bases, V lost 5 bases, and 20 bases had no gene match. Germline V gene lookup returns CDR1 SGHAT and CDR2 FQNNGV. There are 18 residues in the CDR3. The CDR3 sequence is CASSLNPGQTSRLYGYTF. The CDR3 bases are TGTGCCAGCAGCCTAAACCCGGGACAGACCTCGAGGCTGTATGGCTACACCTTC.

The CDR3 region is CASSPRDRVDEKLFF. CDR3 sequence (DNA): TGTGCCAGCAGCCCCCGGGACAGGGTAGATGAAAAACTGTTTTTT. The chain has TRBV7-9 and TRBJ1-4, with 9 bases lining up with TRBD1. This CDR3 has 15 residues. Trimming at V came to 5 bases and at J to 6 bases, leaving 7 bases not matched to a gene. The germline V gene has CDR1 SEHNR and CDR2 FQNEAQ (reference sequence).

V is TRBV6-9 and J is TRBJ2-1; D is unresolved. Between the trimmed V and J ends, which lost 6 bases and 9 bases, there was a span of 9 bases. The CDR3 is 11 amino acids. Germline V gene sequence: CDR1 MNHGY, CDR2 SVAAGI. The CDR3 DNA follows: TGTGCCAGCAGCCCCACCGGTGAGCAGTTCTTC. It codes for CASSPTGEQFF.

V usage is TRBV19 and J usage is TRBJ1-1, with 7 bases lining up with TRBD1. V was clipped by 3 bases and J by 4 bases; unmatched bases: 8. Germline values: CDR1 LNHDA, CDR2 SQIVND (reference sequence). CDR3 length: 15 amino acids. CDR3 loop: CASSIQTGAGTEAFF. As DNA, the CDR3 is TGTGCCAGTAGTATTCAAACAGGGGCTGGCACTGAAGCTTTCTTT.

This clone was seen only a few times. This chain uses TRBV7-2 with TRBJ1-1; TRBD1 might be the D (6 bases). Germline-derived CDR1 and CDR2 are SGHTA and FQGNSA. The length of the CDR3 is 12 residues. Trimming pared 5 bases from V and 8 bases from J, leaving 12 bases between. CDR3 sequence: CASSIGTSEAFF. The CDR3 nucleotides read TGTGCCAGCAGCATAGGGACAAGCGAAGCTTTCTTT. The full variable domain, in which reference TRBV7-2 and TRBJ1-1 provide the parts outside the CDR3, is GAGVSQSPSNKVTEKGKDVELRCDPISGHTALYWYRQSLGQGLEFLIYFQGNSAPDKSGLPSDRFSAERTGGSVSTLTIQRTQQEDSAVYLCASSIGTSEAFFGQGTRLTVV.

The table lists this clone with a count of one. This chain connects TRBV6-5 to TRBJ2-1; D possibly corresponds to TRBD2 (6 bases). V was trimmed by 8 bases and J by 4 bases, leaving 15 bases between them. The germline V gene encodes CDR1 MNHEY and CDR2 SVGAGI. CDR3 size: 14 residues. The CDR3 region is CASDAGTLYNEQFF. In DNA, the CDR3 is TGTGCCAGCGACGCGGGAACGTTATACAATGAGCAGTTCTTC.

The genes are TRBV5-1 and TRBJ2-7; 7 bases align to TRBD1. V was clipped by 4 bases and J by 5 bases; unmatched bases: 12. The germline gives CDR1 SGHRS, CDR2 YFSETQ. The CDR3 is 15 amino acids. This chain's CDR3 is CASSPLGQASHEQYF. CDR3 bases: TGCGCCAGCAGCCCACTCGGACAGGCTAGCCACGAGCAGTACTTC.

The chain recombines TRBV4-2 with TRBJ2-2; 11 bases fit TRBD2. After removal of 1 base from V and 13 bases from J, the junction contained 8 bases not matched to a gene. This CDR3 is built from 15 residues. Germline CDR1 LGHNA, CDR2 YNFKEQ. The CDR3 reads CASSQGSGLAGWLFF. In DNA form, the CDR3 reads TGTGCCAGCAGCCAAGGAAGTGGACTAGCGGGTTGGCTGTTTTTT.

V usage is TRBV9 and J usage is TRBJ2-2, with TRBD2 matching over 9 bases. Trimming removed 5 bases from V and 9 bases from J; junction bases left unmatched: 2. This CDR3 spans 12 amino acids. Germline assignment: CDR1 SGDLS and CDR2 YYNGEE. The CDR3 DNA reads TGTGCCAGCAGAGCTAGCGGGAGGGAGCTGTTTTTT. This codes for CASRASGRELFF.

The genes are TRBV10-1 and TRBJ2-5, with TRBD1 matching over 7 bases. Germline values: CDR1 WNHNN, CDR2 SYGVQD (reference sequence). The trim removed 7 bases at V and 3 bases at J, leaving 14 bases unmatched. The CDR3 loop spans 16 amino acids. CDR3 residues: CASISGLEDREETQYF. For the CDR3, the DNA is TGCGCCAGCATTAGTGGGCTGGAAGACAGGGAAGAGACCCAGTACTTC.

J is TRBJ2-3 and V is TRBV2, with a possible D match to TRBD1 (6 bases). The germline CDR1 and CDR2 sequences are SNHLY and FYNNEI. This CDR3 is built from 15 residues. Trimming removed 6 bases at V and 3 bases at J, with 16 bases between. The CDR3 coding sequence is TGTGCCAGCAGCAATCGGGACATTAGAACAGATACGCAGTATTTT. Protein product: CASSNRDIRTDTQYF.

This chain connects TRBV24-1 to TRBJ2-5; TRBD1 matches 7 bases. The CDR3 runs 14 residues. The germline gives CDR1 KGHDR, CDR2 SFDVKD. V dropped 4 bases and J dropped 2; count of bases not matched to a gene: 3. This CDR3 is CATSEGTVQETQYF. The CDR3 nucleotides are TGTGCCACCAGTGAAGGGACAGTTCAAGAGACCCAGTACTTC.

This chain uses TRBV28 with TRBJ2-5; TRBD2 might be the D (6 bases). Trimming took off 3 bases at V and 5 bases at J, with 19 bases between the two ends. From germline, CDR1 is MDHEN and CDR2 SYDVKM. This CDR3 is built from 16 residues. CDR3 sequence: CASSLGTGVTGETQYF. The CDR3 DNA sequence: TGTGCCAGCAGTTTGGGGACGGGGGTTACCGGGGAGACCCAGTACTTC.

This clone was observed once. The chain recombines TRBV2 with TRBJ2-7, with D tentatively TRBD2 (6 bases). Trimming cost V 1 base and J 3 bases, with 10 bases left between them. Germline values: CDR1 SNHLY, CDR2 FYNNEI. The CDR3 extends over 14 amino acids. CDR3 in DNA: TGTGCCAGCAGTGAAGACGGGACTGACTACGAGCAGTACTTC. The encoded protein is CASSEDGTDYEQYF. Based on the CDR3 plus reference TRBV2 and TRBJ2-7, the full variable domain is EPEVTQTPSHQVTQMGQEVILRCVPISNHLYFYWYRQILGQKVEFLVSFYNNEISEKSEIFDDQFSVERPDGSNFTLKIRSTKLEDSAMYFCASSEDGTDYEQYFGPGTRLTVT.

This clone was observed a handful of times. The V call is TRBV12-3 or TRBV12-4, the J call TRBJ1-1, with 7 bases aligning to TRBD1. The CDR3 loop spans 12 amino acids. The J segment lost 3 bases and the V segment lost 8 bases, leaving 3 bases of the junction unmatched. CDR3 in DNA: TGTGCCAGCCAAGGGGGCTACACTGAAGCTTTCTTT. Its translation: CASQGGYTEAFF.

The chain joins TRBV5-4 to TRBJ2-7; D perhaps matches TRBD1 (6 bases). The CDR3 loop spans 13 amino acids. The germline V and J ends were trimmed by 0 bases and 3 bases, with 7 bases remaining between them. Looked up from germline, CDR1 is SGHNT and CDR2 is YYREEE (reference sequence). Here the CDR3 reads CASSLVQGYEQYF. CDR3 in DNA: TGTGCCAGCAGCTTGGTACAGGGCTACGAGCAGTACTTC.

The chain employs TRBV5-4 and TRBJ1-1; 7 bases line up with TRBD1. After removal of 4 bases from V and 4 bases from J, the junction contained 7 bases not matched to a gene. This CDR3 contains 14 residues. CDR1 and CDR2 (germline): SGHNT, YYREEE (reference sequence). Here the CDR3 reads CASSTTGEFTEAFF. DNA for the CDR3: TGTGCCAGCAGCACCACAGGGGAATTCACTGAAGCTTTCTTT.

The chain links TRBV7-9 to TRBJ2-7; D not certain. The CDR3 is made up of 14 amino acids. CDR1 is SEHNR and CDR2 is FQNEAQ in the germline V gene (reference sequence). Deletions cut 6 bases from V and 4 bases from J, with 16 bases between. DNA of the CDR3: TGTGCCAGCAGTAGAAGTGGGCAGAGATACGAGCAGTACTTC. Translation: CASSRSGQRYEQYF. The whole variable domain, remainder taken from reference TRBV7-9 and TRBJ2-7, is DTGVSQNPRHKITKRGQNVTFRCDPISEHNRLYWYRQTLGQGPEFLTYFQNEAQLEKSRLLSDRFSAERPKGSFSTLEIQRTEQGDSAMYLCASSRSGQRYEQYFGPGTRLTVT.